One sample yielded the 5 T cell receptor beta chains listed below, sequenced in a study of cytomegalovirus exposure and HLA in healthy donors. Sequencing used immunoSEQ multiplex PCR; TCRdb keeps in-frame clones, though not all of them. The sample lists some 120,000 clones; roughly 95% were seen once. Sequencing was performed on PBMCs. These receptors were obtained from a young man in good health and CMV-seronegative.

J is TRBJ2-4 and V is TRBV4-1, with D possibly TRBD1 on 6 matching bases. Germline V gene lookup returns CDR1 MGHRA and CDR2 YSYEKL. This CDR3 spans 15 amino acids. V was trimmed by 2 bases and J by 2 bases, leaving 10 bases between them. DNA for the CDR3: TGCGCCAGCAGCCAAATTGGGGGCTCCAAAAACATTCAGTACTTC. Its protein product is CASSQIGGSKNIQYF.

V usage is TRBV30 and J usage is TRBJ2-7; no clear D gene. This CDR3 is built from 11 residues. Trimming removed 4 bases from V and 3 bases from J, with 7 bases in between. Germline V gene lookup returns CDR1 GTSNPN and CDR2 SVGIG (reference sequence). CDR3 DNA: TGTGCCTGGATCAGAAACTACGAGCAGTACTTC. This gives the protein CAWIRNYEQYF. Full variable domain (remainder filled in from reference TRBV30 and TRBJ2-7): SQTIHQWPATLVQPVGSPLSLECTVEGTSNPNLYWYRQAAGRGLQLLFYSVGIGQISSEVPQNLSASRPQDRQFILSSKKLLLSDSGFYLCAWIRNYEQYFGPGTRLTVT.

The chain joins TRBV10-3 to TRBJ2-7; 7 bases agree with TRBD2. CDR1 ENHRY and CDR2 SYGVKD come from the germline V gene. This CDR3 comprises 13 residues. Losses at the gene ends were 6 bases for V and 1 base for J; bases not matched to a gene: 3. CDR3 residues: CAISAGESYEQYF. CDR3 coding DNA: TGTGCCATCAGCGCGGGGGAGTCCTACGAGCAGTACTTC.

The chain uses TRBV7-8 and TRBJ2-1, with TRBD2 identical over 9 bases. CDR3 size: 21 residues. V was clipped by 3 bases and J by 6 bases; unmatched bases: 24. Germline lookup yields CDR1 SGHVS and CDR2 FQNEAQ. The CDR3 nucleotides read TGTGCCAGCAGCTTGTGGCCCTGGGGGAGTAGCGGGAGTTTAAACCGCAATGAGCAGTTCTTC. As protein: CASSLWPWGSSGSLNRNEQFF.

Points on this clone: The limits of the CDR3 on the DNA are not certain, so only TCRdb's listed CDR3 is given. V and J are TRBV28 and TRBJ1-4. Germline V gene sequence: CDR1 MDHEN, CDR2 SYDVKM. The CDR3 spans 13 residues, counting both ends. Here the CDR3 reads CASSFRFGEKLFF.